This is a list of T cell receptor beta chains from one sample in a study of immune characterization of retroperitoneal liposarcoma. TCRdb processed the PCR reads anew with MiXCR; each CDR3 protein has one entry. The sample lists roughly 7,000 distinct CDR3 sequences, over 25% occurring once. The sequenced material came from blood. These receptors all come from a male donor with retroperitoneal liposarcoma. CDR3s include the opening cysteine and the closing phenylalanine or tryptophan. D genes are given only for firm matches. A row's size may be missing; if present it is once, few, many or a size class.

j_gene: TRBJ2-1
v_gene: TRBV6-5
d_gene: TRBD1
abundance: -
CDR3nt: TGTGCCAGCAGTTACGTCGGCACAGGGGGCGATGAGCAGTTCTTC
CDR3aa: CASSYVGTGGDEQFF

j_gene: TRBJ1-1
v_gene: TRBV7-2
d_gene: -
abundance: -
CDR3nt: TGTGCCAGCAGCTTAGCGGCGGTTCGGGGGACTGAAGCTTTCTTT
CDR3aa: CASSLAAVRGTEAFF

j_gene: TRBJ1-1
v_gene: TRBV29-1
d_gene: -
abundance: medium-sized
CDR3nt: TGCAGCGTTGAAGATGCAAGACTTTTAAACACTGAAGCTTTCTTT
CDR3aa: CSVEDARLLNTEAFF

j_gene: TRBJ2-7
v_gene: TRBV7-2
d_gene: -
abundance: -
CDR3nt: TGTGCCAGCAGCTCGACACGAGGGGACTCCTACGAGCAGTACTTC
CDR3aa: CASSSTRGDSYEQYF

j_gene: TRBJ2-1
v_gene: TRBV24-1
d_gene: TRBD2
abundance: -
CDR3nt: TGTGCCACCAGTGGCACTAGCGGGAGGGCCGGGGGGTACAATGAGCAGTTCTTC
CDR3aa: CATSGTSGRAGGYNEQFF

j_gene: TRBJ2-1
v_gene: TRBV11-2
d_gene: -
abundance: many
CDR3nt: TGTGCCAGCAGCCCAAGCAGCGGATTCTACAATGAGCAGTTCTTC
CDR3aa: CASSPSSGFYNEQFF

j_gene: TRBJ1-6
v_gene: TRBV6-1
d_gene: -
abundance: few
CDR3nt: TGTGCCAGCAGTGACATGGTGAGCAATTCACCCCTCCACTTT
CDR3aa: CASSDMVSNSPLHF

j_gene: TRBJ2-7
v_gene: TRBV18
d_gene: -
abundance: many
CDR3nt: TGTGCCAGCTCATCAGACACCTACGAGCAGTACTTC
CDR3aa: CASSSDTYEQYF

j_gene: TRBJ2-7
v_gene: TRBV7-8
d_gene: TRBD2
abundance: many
CDR3nt: TGTGCCAGCAGCTCCGGGACTAGCGTCTACGAGCAGTACTTC
CDR3aa: CASSSGTSVYEQYF

j_gene: TRBJ2-3
v_gene: TRBV12-3/TRBV12-4
d_gene: -
abundance: -
CDR3nt: TGTGCCAGCAGGAAACGGGAGAGCACAGATACGCAGTATTTT
CDR3aa: CASRKRESTDTQYF

j_gene: TRBJ1-1
v_gene: TRBV6-1
d_gene: -
abundance: many
CDR3nt: TGTGCCACCAAGGAAGCGAACACTGAAGCTTTCTTT
CDR3aa: CATKEANTEAFF

j_gene: TRBJ2-5
v_gene: TRBV7-9
d_gene: -
abundance: medium-sized
CDR3nt: TGTGCCAGCAGCTCCGAGCGCGGAGAGACCCAGTACTTC
CDR3aa: CASSSERGETQYF

j_gene: TRBJ2-2
v_gene: TRBV19
d_gene: -
abundance: -
CDR3nt: TGTGCCAGTAGTATAGATTGGGTCCGGGTCGGCACCGGGGAGCTGTTTTTT
CDR3aa: CASSIDWVRVGTGELFF

j_gene: TRBJ2-1
v_gene: TRBV5-6
d_gene: -
abundance: large
CDR3nt: TGTGCCAGCAGCTCGACAGGGACTTACAATGAGCAGTTCTTC
CDR3aa: CASSSTGTYNEQFF